The 27 T cell receptor beta chains reported below all come from one sample, sequenced in a study of post-analysis software for immune sequencing data. These TCRs are of unknown antigen specificity. General study points: TRBV5-6, TRBV5-1 and TRBV20-1 belonged to a set of roughly 5 TRBV segments that were more frequent in patients than controls.

Carried by the TCR beta cDNA libraries were unique molecular identifiers. TCRdb re-derived calls from the PCR reads in MiXCR, one entry per CDR3 protein. The sample lists roughly 670,000 distinct CDR3 sequences; 55% to 60% were seen once. The sample comprised blood. The receptors derive from a girl aged 2 to 10 with multiple sclerosis.

The chain employs TRBV20-1 and TRBJ2-5, with D perhaps TRBD2 (6 bases). With the DNA end fitting TRBJ2-7 better, the J assignment may be wrong. The CDR3 length is 15 residues. Germline lookup yields CDR1 DFQATT and CDR2 SNEGSKA (reference sequence). In nucleotides, the CDR3 is TGCAGTGCTGCCGTCGACGGGAGCTTCGGCTACGAGCAGTACTTC. Translated, it gives CSAAVDGSFGYEQYF.

The chain uses TRBV14 and TRBJ2-3; the match to TRBD2 covers 9 bases. CDR3 length: 17 residues. CDR1 and CDR2 (germline): SGHDN, FVKESK. Losses at the gene ends were 1 base for V and 0 bases for J; bases not matched to a gene: 5. The CDR3 nucleotides are TGTGCCAGCAGCCAAGCTCGAGCGGGAGGTAGCACAGATACGCAGTATTTT. Translated, it gives CASSQARAGGSTDTQYF.

In this sample, this clonotype turned up many times. The genes are TRBV3-1 and TRBJ2-5; D not certain. The CDR3 is 12 residues long. V gave up 1 base and J gave up 4 bases, with 4 bases separating them. Germline CDR1 LGHDT, CDR2 YNNKEL (reference sequence). The CDR3 here is CASSQVGETQYF. CDR3 bases: TGTGCCAGCAGCCAAGTGGGAGAGACCCAGTACTTC.

This clonotype was seen a single time. The CDR3 DNA follows: TGCAGCGTTGAACGGGGGGCCTATGGCTACACCTTC. The encoded protein is CSVERGAYGYTF. The rearrangement links TRBV29-1 to TRBJ1-2, with D possibly being TRBD1 (6 bases). Germline V CDR1 and CDR2: SQVTM, ANQGSEA. With 2 bases removed from V and 4 bases from J, the gap between germline ends came to 8 bases. CDR3 length: 12 amino acids.

This rearrangement joins TRBV12-3 or TRBV12-4 to TRBJ2-1; a possible D gene is TRBD2 (5 bases). Trimming removed 3 bases from V and 7 bases from J, with 10 bases in between. This CDR3 is built from 13 residues. The CDR3 DNA reads TGTGCCAGCAGTTTCCTAGCCAGGAATGAGCAGTTCTTC. This gives the protein CASSFLARNEQFF.

This sequence joins TRBV20-1 and TRBJ2-1; 7 nucleotides agree with TRBD1. Losses at the gene ends were 1 base for V and 6 bases for J; bases not matched to a gene: 6. Germline values: CDR1 DFQATT, CDR2 SNEGSKA (reference sequence). The CDR3 extends over 14 amino acids. The CDR3 DNA sequence: TGCAGTGCTAGAGCGACAGGGATACTCAATGAGCAGTTCTTC. Its protein is CSARATGILNEQFF.

The sample holds a few counts of this clonotype. The genes are TRBV7-9 and TRBJ2-2; possible D gene TRBD2, 6 bases. With 6 bases removed from V and 2 bases from J, the gap between germline ends came to 13 bases. The CDR3 is 15 amino acids. CDR1 and CDR2 (germline): SEHNR, FQNEAQ (reference sequence). The CDR3 here is CASSIGGINTGELFF. The CDR3 nucleotides read TGTGCCAGCAGTATTGGCGGGATAAACACCGGGGAGCTGTTTTTT.

This clonotype turned up a few times. The chain carries TRBV27 and TRBJ2-7, with a weak D call TRBD2 (5 bases). The V gene's germline CDR1 is MNHEY and CDR2 SMNVEV (reference sequence). The CDR3 has 14 residues. Trimming removed 2 bases from V and 0 bases from J, with 8 bases in between. The CDR3 DNA reads TGTGCCAGCAGTTTACTAACTAGCTCCTACGAGCAGTACTTC. Its translation is CASSLLTSSYEQYF.

Note on this clonotype: One end of the junction varies from germline; a read error may be responsible. The V call is TRBV7-2, the J call TRBJ2-7; no reliable D call. Germline CDR1 SGHTA, CDR2 FQGNSA. The CDR3 loop spans 15 amino acids. The CDR3 protein is CASSVAVDFSYEQYF. The CDR3 region has the DNA TGTGCCAGCAGCGTAGCCGTTGATTTCTCCTACGAGCAGTACTTC.

J is TRBJ1-1 and V is TRBV12-3 or TRBV12-4; D remains ambiguous. The CDR3 has 13 residues. V lost 3 bases, J lost 6 bases, and 11 bases lay in between. The CDR3 protein is CASSFIAVAEAFF. In DNA form, the CDR3 reads TGTGCCAGCAGTTTCATTGCAGTCGCTGAAGCTTTCTTT.

The chain recombines TRBV20-1 with TRBJ1-2; perhaps TRBD1 as D (5 bases). Trimming removed 6 bases from V and 4 bases from J, with 12 bases in between. This CDR3 region has 12 residues. The germline CDR1 and CDR2 sequences are DFQATT and SNEGSKA (reference sequence). DNA of the CDR3: TGCAGTGCCAGGGACTGGAGCTATGGCTACACCTTC. It encodes CSARDWSYGYTF.

This chain connects TRBV30 to TRBJ1-6; D remains ambiguous. V lost 5 bases and J lost 6, with 8 bases in between. The germline CDR1 and CDR2 sequences are GTSNPN and SVGIG (reference sequence). The CDR3 consists of 12 residues. CDR3 residues: CAWLEGNSPLHF. The CDR3, as DNA: TGTGCCTGGTTAGAGGGTAATTCACCCCTCCACTTT.

The genes are TRBV20-1 and TRBJ2-3; 10 nucleotides agree with TRBD2. V lost 6 bases, J lost 5 bases, and 8 bases stayed unmatched. CDR1 and CDR2 (germline): DFQATT, SNEGSKA (reference sequence). CDR3 size: 14 residues. CDR3 protein: CSAPASGGKDTQYF. The DNA for the CDR3 is TGCAGTGCACCTGCTAGCGGGGGCAAAGATACGCAGTATTTT.

This clonotype was observed a few times. The chain carries TRBV20-1 and TRBJ2-7; maybe TRBD1 (6 bases). This CDR3 is built from 14 residues. Per germline, CDR1 DFQATT and CDR2 SNEGSKA (reference sequence). Between the trimmed V and J ends, which lost 6 bases and 4 bases, there was a span of 19 bases. The CDR3 here is CSARWDRDTYEQYF. The CDR3 coding sequence is TGCAGTGCCAGGTGGGACCGGGACACATACGAGCAGTACTTC.

The rearrangement uses TRBV5-1 and TRBJ2-1; 10 bases align to TRBD2. Germline lookup yields CDR1 SGHRS and CDR2 YFSETQ. The length of the CDR3 is 14 residues. The trim removed 5 bases at V and 4 bases at J, leaving 3 bases unmatched. The CDR3 coding sequence is TGCGCCAGCAGGTGGACTAGCGGTTACAATGAGCAGTTCTTC. It codes for CASRWTSGYNEQFF.

The V and J genes are TRBV25-1 and TRBJ2-3, with TRBD2 matching over 7 bases. Germline V gene sequence: CDR1 MGHDK, CDR2 SYGVNS. CDR3 length: 16 amino acids. V shed 1 base, J shed 2 bases, and the junction held 6 bases outside the gene matches. The CDR3 sequence is CASSESFLAATDTQYF. CDR3 bases: TGTGCCAGCAGTGAATCGTTCCTAGCGGCCACAGATACGCAGTATTTT.

This clonotype turned up a few times. This chain links TRBV20-1 with TRBJ2-7; no definite D call. V shed 2 bases and J shed 7 bases, with 12 bases lying between them. Germline values: CDR1 DFQATT, CDR2 SNEGSKA (reference sequence). The length of the CDR3 is 12 residues. The CDR3 nucleotides are TGCAGTGCTAGAAGTCCCCTGAATGAGCAGTACTTC. This codes for CSARSPLNEQYF.

This rearrangement joins TRBV28 to TRBJ2-7; D may match TRBD1 or TRBD2 (5 bases each). Trimming left V 8 bases short and J 0 bases short, with 14 bases between. Germline CDR1 and CDR2: MDHEN and SYDVKM. This CDR3 spans 14 amino acids. CDR3 residues: CASLGTLSSYEQYF. The CDR3 DNA reads as TGTGCCAGCTTGGGGACGCTAAGCTCCTACGAGCAGTACTTC.

Of note for this clonotype: This CDR3 is missing its conserved last phenylalanine or tryptophan, likely due to a read error. Because the CDR3's place on the DNA is in doubt, the DNA is left out and the CDR3 is given as listed by TCRdb. The J gene is TRBJ2-1, the V gene TRBV7-9; the table's D gene call, TRBD1, was not cross checked with the DNA. The CDR3 sequence runs 16 residues, both termini included. Per the germline V gene, CDR1 is SEHNR and CDR2 is FQNEAQ (reference sequence). The CDR3 spells CASSTTGHLVVDEQFS.

This chain joins TRBV25-1 and TRBJ2-4, with D perhaps being TRBD1 or TRBD2 (5 bases each). CDR3 length: 13 residues. V was pared by 8 bases and J by 3 bases, with 11 bases between. Germline-derived CDR1 and CDR2 are MGHDK and SYGVNS. The DNA of the CDR3 is TGTGCCAGCCGGGGCGAGGGCAAAAACATTCAGTACTTC. Protein sequence: CASRGEGKNIQYF.

About this clonotype: A read error is possible here, since a much larger clone lies one base away. The chain uses TRBV28 and TRBJ2-1; 7 bases are a match to TRBD2. This CDR3 contains 15 residues. Trimming cost V 3 bases and J 1 base; bases outside gene matches: 3. The germline V gene encodes CDR1 MDHEN and CDR2 SYDVKM. CDR3 sequence (DNA): TGTGCCAGCAGTTTTGGCGGGAGATCCTACAATGAGCAGTTCTTC. Protein: CASSFGGRSYNEQFF.

The V and J genes are TRBV7-2 and TRBJ2-5, with 7 bases lining up with TRBD2. The germline V gene has CDR1 SGHTA and CDR2 FQGNSA. Unmatched junction bases numbered 5, after V lost 3 bases and J lost 7 bases. CDR3 length equals 13 residues. The CDR3 DNA reads as TGTGCCAGCAGCTTGCGGGGGAAGGGGACCCAGTACTTC. Protein product: CASSLRGKGTQYF. Together with reference TRBV7-2 and TRBJ2-5, the CDR3 gives the full variable domain: GAGVSQSPSNKVTEKGKDVELRCDPISGHTALYWYRQSLGQGLEFLIYFQGNSAPDKSGLPSDRFSAERTGGSVSTLTIQRTQQEDSAVYLCASSLRGKGTQYFGPGTRLLVL.

V and J are TRBV5-5 and TRBJ1-2, with D hard to call. The CDR3 length is 15 residues. Germline CDR1 is SGHKS and CDR2 is YYEKEE (reference sequence). Trimming took off 1 base at V and 1 base at J, with 11 bases between the two ends. The CDR3 loop is CASSLFRGRNYGYTF. The CDR3 bases are TGTGCCAGCAGCTTGTTCCGCGGACGTAACTATGGCTACACCTTC.

In nucleotides, the CDR3 is TGTGCCAGCAGTTACTCAGTAGGACAGATTGAAGCTTTCTTT. Protein sequence: CASSYSVGQIEAFF. The V gene is TRBV6-2 or TRBV6-3, the J gene TRBJ1-1; a possible D gene is TRBD1 (6 bases). The CDR3 length is 14 residues. Per the germline V gene, CDR1 is MNHEY and CDR2 is SVGEGT. Trimming left V 0 bases short and J 7 bases short, with 12 bases between.

The V and J genes are TRBV15 and TRBJ1-5; D is unresolved. CDR1 and CDR2 (germline): LNHNV, YYDKDF (reference sequence). The CDR3 has 16 amino acids. Trimming pared 0 bases from V and 2 bases from J, leaving 11 bases between. The CDR3: CATSRDRALGNQPQHF. The CDR3 coding sequence is TGTGCCACCAGCAGAGACCGGGCCCTTGGCAATCAGCCCCAGCATTTT.

The chain carries TRBV6-4 and TRBJ2-1; tentatively, D is TRBD2 (6 bases). Germline lookup yields CDR1 MRHNA and CDR2 SNTAGT. Trimming took 8 bases from V and 0 from J, leaving 17 bases between them. CDR3 length: 16 amino acids. The CDR3 DNA follows: TGTGCCAGCGGAGCGTCTAGCGCGAGCTCCTACAATGAGCAGTTCTTC. It specifies CASGASSASSYNEQFF.

This chain connects TRBV12-5 to TRBJ2-7; 10 bases map to TRBD1. This CDR3 spans 15 amino acids. The junction had 6 bases not matched to a gene; V was cut back by 2 bases and J by 5 bases. Germline V gene lookup returns CDR1 LGHNT and CDR2 FRNRAP. The chain's CDR3 is CASGLPRDRGHEQYF. The CDR3 coding sequence is TGTGCTAGTGGTTTGCCACGGGACAGGGGACACGAGCAGTACTTC.